This is a list of T cell receptor beta chains from one sample in a study of blood T cells in healthy people across ages. TCRdb fed the 5' RACE reads into MiXCR, producing one record per CDR3 protein. Of some 550,000 distinct CDR3 sequences listed, under 55% are singletons. Sequenced: blood. These receptor sequences come from an elderly man in good health. Each CDR3 is given with its conserved first and last residue. D genes are given only for firm matches. The size of a clone is reported for some rows only, either as once, few or many, or as a class for expanded clones.

v_call	d_call	j_call	clone_size	cdr3_aa	cdr3_nt
TRBV3-1	.	TRBJ2-7	.	CASSQDLTAGYEQYF	TGTGCCAGCAGCCAAGATCTAACGGCTGGCTACGAGCAGTACTTC
TRBV7-9	TRBD2	TRBJ2-1	.	CAEGREGSPNEQFF	TGTGCCGAGGGGCGGGAGGGATCTCCCAATGAGCAGTTCTTC
TRBV9	TRBD2	TRBJ2-1	.	CASSVETSGGDNEQFF	TGTGCCAGCAGCGTAGAGACTAGCGGGGGGGACAATGAGCAGTTCTTC
TRBV6-5	TRBD1	TRBJ2-5	.	CASSRGTGGTETRYF	TGTGCCAGCAGTAGAGGGACAGGAGGAACGGAGACCCGGTACTTC
TRBV6-6	TRBD2	TRBJ2-3	many	CASSYGLAGGEDTQYF	TGTGCCAGCAGTTACGGGCTAGCGGGAGGGGAAGATACGCAGTATTTT
TRBV29-1	.	TRBJ2-3	few	CSVGQFGADTQYF	TGCAGCGTTGGACAGTTTGGGGCAGATACGCAGTATTTT
TRBV7-9	.	TRBJ2-5	.	CASSRGHQGTQYF	TGTGCCAGCAGCCGGGGCCACCAAGGGACCCAGTACTTC
TRBV7-2	TRBD2	TRBJ2-7	few	CASNLAGTYEQYF	TGTGCCAGCAACCTAGCGGGGACCTACGAGCAGTACTTC
TRBV28	.	TRBJ2-7	many	CASSPGVSYEQYF	TGTGCCAGCAGCCCAGGGGTCTCCTACGAGCAGTACTTC
TRBV7-9	TRBD1	TRBJ2-7	.	CASSPILDRDYEQYF	TGTGCCAGCAGCCCCATCTTGGACAGGGACTACGAGCAGTACTTC
TRBV20-1	TRBD2	TRBJ2-1	many	CSAPASGDLNEQFF	TGCAGTGCCCCAGCCAGCGGGGACTTAAATGAGCAGTTCTTC
TRBV11-2	.	TRBJ2-5	.	CASSVDGGLWRQYF	TGTGCCAGCAGCGTTGACGGGGGATTATGGAGGCAGTACTTC
TRBV20-1	TRBD2	TRBJ2-1	.	CSARAGGSFYNEQFF	TGCAGTGCTAGAGCGGGGGGATCATTTTACAATGAGCAGTTCTTC
TRBV6-5	.	TRBJ2-7	many	CASSFQYEQYF	TGTGCCAGCAGTTTCCAATACGAGCAGTACTTC
TRBV6-2/TRBV6-3	.	TRBJ1-5	.	CASSRTLDQPQHF	TGTGCCAGCAGCCGCACTCTTGATCAGCCCCAGCATTTT
TRBV5-5	TRBD2	TRBJ2-5	few	CASSLDGGTRIPQYF	TGTGCCAGCAGCTTAGACGGGGGGACCCGAATTCCCCAGTACTTC
TRBV2	TRBD1	TRBJ1-5	.	CASSEQGVNNQPQHF	TGTGCCAGCAGTGAGCAGGGGGTGAACAATCAGCCCCAGCATTTT
TRBV7-2	.	TRBJ1-5	.	CASSFRGLSNQPQHF	TGTGCCAGCAGCTTTCGGGGGTTGAGCAATCAGCCCCAGCATTTT
TRBV7-2	.	TRBJ2-7	.	CASSFSGNYEQYF	TGTGCCAGCAGCTTTTCGGGGAACTACGAGCAGTACTTC
TRBV3-1	.	TRBJ1-5	.	CASSQGHRNQPQHF	TGTGCCAGCAGCCAAGGACACCGGAATCAGCCCCAGCATTTT
TRBV7-2	.	TRBJ2-7	few	CASSIWAGTTYEQYF	TGTGCCAGCAGCATCTGGGCGGGGACCACCTACGAGCAGTACTTC
TRBV14	.	TRBJ2-6	.	CASSPINSGANVLTF	TGTGCCAGCAGCCCGATTAACTCTGGGGCCAACGTCCTGACTTTC
TRBV7-9	.	TRBJ2-5	.	CASSQGRGAVQETQYF	TGTGCCAGCAGCCAGGGACGGGGGGCCGTCCAAGAGACCCAGTACTTC
TRBV7-2	.	TRBJ2-4	few	CASSPAGPVNIQYF	TGTGCCAGCAGCCCCGCGGGACCTGTGAACATTCAGTACTTC
TRBV27	TRBD1	TRBJ2-3	.	CASSLLQGRYTDTQYF	TGTGCCAGCAGTTTACTACAGGGGAGATACACAGATACGCAGTATTTT
TRBV5-4	TRBD1	TRBJ2-7	.	CASSYYRDREAQEYF	TGTGCCAGCAGCTACTACCGGGACAGGGAGGCCCAGGAGTACTTC
TRBV20-1	TRBD2	TRBJ2-3	few	CSAQLAGGDTQYF	TGCAGTGCCCAACTAGCGGGGGGAGATACGCAGTATTTT
TRBV20-1	.	TRBJ1-1	.	CSARAGAVAEAFF	TGCAGTGCTAGAGCAGGAGCGGTCGCTGAAGCTTTCTTT
TRBV6-6	.	TRBJ2-6	.	CASYQRASGANAPTF	TGTGCCAGCTATCAAAGGGCCTCTGGGGCCAACGCCCCGACTTTC
TRBV20-1	TRBD2	TRBJ2-1	.	CSAGTSSYNEQFF	TGCAGCGCTGGGACTAGCAGCTACAATGAGCAGTTCTTC
TRBV5-1	.	TRBJ1-3	.	CASSLAPGRRSGNTIYF	TGCGCCAGCAGCTTGGCCCCAGGACGCCGCTCTGGAAACACCATATATTTT
TRBV9	TRBD2	TRBJ2-1	.	CASSLGTREQFF	TGTGCCAGCAGCCTGGGGACTAGGGAGCAGTTCTTC
TRBV20-1	.	TRBJ1-2	.	CSARDLGHNGGYGYTF	TGCAGTGCTAGAGATCTGGGGCACAACGGAGGCTATGGCTACACCTTC
TRBV28	TRBD1	TRBJ2-7	.	CASRTDRGLYEQYF	TGTGCCAGCAGGACTGACAGGGGGCTTTACGAGCAGTACTTC
TRBV24-1	.	TRBJ2-1	few	CATSDFGRGTVHEQFF	TGTGCCACCAGTGATTTTGGGAGGGGGACAGTCCATGAGCAGTTCTTC
TRBV20-1	TRBD2	TRBJ2-1	.	CSASIPSGDPNEQFF	TGCAGTGCTAGTATTCCTAGCGGGGACCCCAATGAGCAGTTCTTC
TRBV7-2	.	TRBJ2-7	.	CAGSRERTYEQYF	TGTGCCGGCAGTCGGGAACGGACCTACGAGCAGTACTTC
TRBV11-2	.	TRBJ1-5	.	CASSSMSNQPQHF	TGTGCCAGCAGCTCTATGAGCAATCAGCCCCAGCATTTT
TRBV21-1	.	TRBJ1-1	.	CASSRTFRNTEAFF	TGTGCCAGCAGTCGGACATTCCGGAACACTGAAGCTTTCTTT
TRBV4-3	.	TRBJ2-3	few	CASSQVRLVGDTQYF	TGCGCCAGCAGCCAAGTCCGGCTAGTGGGAGATACGCAGTATTTT
TRBV7-2	TRBD2	TRBJ2-7	few	CASKVSGGGWSEQYF	TGTGCCAGCAAAGTTAGCGGGGGGGGTTGGTCCGAGCAGTACTTC
TRBV24-1	.	TRBJ2-5	.	CATSARGGTQYF	TGTGCCACCAGTGCTCGTGGAGGGACCCAGTACTTC
TRBV20-1	.	TRBJ2-7	.	CSARGGDYEQYF	TGCAGTGCTAGGGGCGGGGACTACGAGCAGTACTTC
TRBV13	.	TRBJ2-7	.	CASSLHGEQYF	TGTGCCAGCAGCTTACACGGCGAGCAGTACTTC
TRBV12-3/TRBV12-4	.	TRBJ2-1	.	CASSSTREGPYNEQFF	TGTGCCAGCAGTTCCACGCGCGAGGGCCCCTACAATGAGCAGTTCTTC
TRBV30	.	TRBJ1-4	.	CAWSVGGANEKLFF	TGTGCCTGGAGTGTTGGAGGGGCTAATGAAAAACTGTTTTTT
TRBV7-8	TRBD1	TRBJ2-3	.	CASSPRAGGADRYAYF	TGTGCCAGCAGCCCTCGGGCAGGGGGCGCCGATAGATACGCGTATTTT
TRBV27	.	TRBJ1-4	.	CASSTTTGKLFF	TGTGCCAGCAGTACTACGACGGGAAAACTGTTTTTT
TRBV7-9	.	TRBJ1-5	.	CASSRSGGPEEGNQPQHF	TGTGCCAGCAGCCGATCGGGAGGCCCCGAGGAAGGCAATCAGCCCCAGCATTTT
TRBV10-1	.	TRBJ2-4	.	CASSEYRGGQYF	TGCGCCAGCAGTGAGTACAGGGGAGGTCAGTACTTC
TRBV6-2/TRBV6-3	TRBD1	TRBJ2-1	few	CASSPQRGTAYNEQFF	TGTGCCAGCAGTCCCCAGAGGGGGACAGCCTACAATGAGCAGTTCTTC